The clone carrying this T cell receptor beta chain showed up just once. Original processing methods: Researchers report that nucleated cell counts were estimated from reference gene primer amplification. Libraries were prepared by immunoSEQ multiplex PCR; TCRdb keeps only in-frame clonotypes and omits some of them. The V and J calls and the clone size are those of that table, but D and trimming were determined from the DNA. The top ten clones hold 6.2% of a sample with around 250,000 clones, 85% to 90% of them seen once. This sample was taken from a study of blood T cell repertoires in COVID-19. Study-level background: Sites across the United States, Italy and Spain contributed samples from acute and convalescent COVID-19. Sample material is recorded as cDNA or gDNA derived from T cells, B-cell-depleted T cells, or PBMCs.

This sequence was found in a man in his sixties with acute or convalescent COVID-19. Sequencing input: peripheral blood.

CDR3: CATSVGRGLSYNEQFF. The CDR3 nucleotides read TGTGCCACCAGTGTTGGGCGGGGGCTCTCCTACAATGAGCAGTTCTTC. The rearrangement joins TRBV24-1 to TRBJ2-1; the D gene is possibly TRBD2 (7 bases). This CDR3 has 16 amino acids. V was cut by 5 bases and J by 0 bases, with 13 bases left in between. The germline gives CDR1 KGHDR, CDR2 SFDVKD.